This TCR beta chain was sequenced for a study of beta chain features in type 1 diabetes listed by TCRdb under 2018. About the investigation overall: No differences in mean age, gender distribution, total cell number or subset yield were found between patients and healthy donors. Across all samples, about 110 million sorted cells were examined, and cell number per subset correlated strongly with RNA yield. In the study, recently diagnosed type 1 diabetes patients and matched healthy donors were compared on the TCRB repertoires of their sorted circulating CD4+ T cell subsets. Naive and central memory subsets were obtained from all 30 or so donors, but regulatory and stem cell-like memory subsets were isolated from only 8 patients and roughly eight healthy donors.

Here is what the overall study found, with its caveats: HLA sub-analyses involved small numbers of individuals, so any influence of HLA type on TCRB rearrangement remained unresolved. Sequencing cDNA rather than genomic DNA could over-represent highly expressing activated cells, although activation and CD3 levels did not differ between groups. Shorter templates might have been favored by PCR, but patient and control samples were amplified and corrected together, so both groups would have been affected equally by any skew. A moderate but significant shortening of TCRB CDR3 length was observed in type 1 diabetes patients in all four CD4+ subsets. At VDJ recombination sites, type 1 diabetes patients had fewer insertions and more deleted nucleotides, which implies abnormalities in thymic rearrangement. Naive, central memory and regulatory TCRB repertoires appeared to be more similar among patients than among healthy donors.

The germline V gene (reference sequence) specifies SEHNR as CDR1 and FQNEAQ as CDR2. Including cysteine and phenylalanine, the CDR3 has 16 amino acids. Solely the CDR3 DNA is kept, with 48 bases framed from the first base. At the junction V is shortened by 4 bases and J by 2 bases, with 17 bases in between. A single peripheral blood draw of roughly 0.11 L on average was collected from each donor into heparinised tubes. Using a panel that included CD45RO, CCR7, CD25, CD127, CD95 and CD27, naive, central memory, regulatory and stem cell-like memory CD4+ T cells were sorted on a BD FACSAria II. All sorted populations exceeded 95% purity. Right away, PBMCs were isolated by Lymphoprep density gradient centrifugation and were stained directly, with no culture step. So that batch effects would be minimized, each experiment stained and sorted samples in pairs, pairing one healthy donor with one patient. For this clone: The antigen this receptor binds is unknown. Base qualities are not provided; no much larger clone lies one nucleotide away.

All of the isolated RNA was reverse transcribed with the High Capacity cDNA Reverse Transcription Kit, so expressed TCRB transcripts were sequenced. Deep immunoSEQ sequencing was performed on naive, central memory and regulatory T cell samples, with an average of around 3.4 million total reads per sample. After sorted cells were lysed in RLT buffer, RNA was extracted with DNase-treated RNeasy Micro or Mini kits, with the choice depending on cell number. To prevent cross-contamination, every cell subset was processed on its own, while patient and healthy donor samples were processed together. Using the immunoSEQ multiplex PCR, TCRB sequences were amplified from cDNA into 87-bp fragments spanning the CDR3 region. Amplicons were sequenced on the Illumina HiSeq platform. In the authors' own workflow: Synthetic template baselines were used to correct PCR bias computationally, reads within Hamming distance 2 were collapsed, and singletons that could not be merged were discarded. Reads were aligned against IMGT to assign V, D and J genes, CDR3 length and insertions or deletions at six rearrangement sites. Within each subset, clonotype counts were normalized to the number of sorted cells before true diversity and Gini coefficients were calculated with the tcR R package. The overlap coefficient, calculated on TCRB nucleotide sequences, was used to measure repertoire sharing. Out-of-frame TCRB sequences from naive cells were analyzed to stand in for the pre-selection repertoire. In its TCRdb copy, this immuneACCESS table keeps in-frame sequences only and misses some clones. Where compared with another copy, unresolved V genes explain less than half of these, and the others have no known cause. The DNA was the basis for D and trimming; V, J and clone size are from that table. Recorded for this sample are roughly 700,000 clones; around an eighth of them occurred a single time. The top ten clones comprise roughly 0.022% of the sample.

The V and J genes are TRBV7-9 and TRBJ1-2; the D gene is possibly TRBD1, with 5 bases matching. Sequenced material: naive CD4+ T cells from blood. The cell subset or site label here, explained by the study, means: true naive CD4+ T cells. The sequence was collected from a man between 18 and 35 years old with type 1 diabetes. This receptor carries the CDR3 CASSSPPGRDNYGYTF. At the DNA level, the sequence is TGTGCCAGCAGCTCCCCTCCCGGCAGGGACAACTATGGCTACACCTTC.